The following is a T cell receptor beta chain sequence with its context. Its antigen remains unidentified. These data come from a study of identical twins. TCRdb passed the 5' RACE reads through MiXCR, listing each CDR3 protein once. The sample lists some 500,000 distinct CDR3 sequences, around 20% occurring once. Germline V CDR1 and CDR2: SGHTA, FQGNSA. With 5 bases removed from V and 7 bases from J, the gap between germline ends came to 20 bases. The CDR3 sequence is 15 residues long. Study-wide points: Abundant cord blood beta clonotypes carried fewer insertions; memory repertoires showed none. Among out-of-frame alpha sequences shared by twins, low generation probability occurred in excess.

In addition, the sample was reused for a study of T cells expressing NK-cell markers.

What was sequenced was CD4+ T cells sorted from blood. The chain joins TRBV7-2 to TRBJ1-1, with D tentatively TRBD1 (6 bases). This TCR was sampled from a woman in her late teens or twenties in good health. CDR3 DNA: TGTGCCAGCAGCCCCCGGGGGCGCAGGGAAAGTGAAGCTTTCTTT. It translates to CASSPRGRRESEAFF.